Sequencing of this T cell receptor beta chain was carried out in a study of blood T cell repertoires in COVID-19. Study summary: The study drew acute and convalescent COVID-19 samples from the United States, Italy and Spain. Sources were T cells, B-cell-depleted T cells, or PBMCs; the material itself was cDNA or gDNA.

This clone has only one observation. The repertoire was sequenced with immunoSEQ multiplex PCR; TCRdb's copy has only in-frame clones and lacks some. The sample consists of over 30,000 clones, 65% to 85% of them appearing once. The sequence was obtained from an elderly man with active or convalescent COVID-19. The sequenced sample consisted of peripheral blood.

The CDR3 nucleotides read TGTGCCACCAGCAGATCGAGAGGAAACACCATATATTTT. It encodes CATSRSRGNTIYF. The chain couples TRBV15 to TRBJ1-3; D is unclear. The CDR3 runs to 13 residues. Germline assignment: CDR1 LNHNV and CDR2 YYDKDF (reference sequence). The V end was cut by 2 bases, the J end by 4 bases, with 6 bases between.